Shown below are 4 T cell receptor beta chains from a single sample sequenced in a study of blood T cell repertoires in COVID-19. Only in-frame clones appear in the TCRdb table, and some are missing; sequencing was by immunoSEQ multiplex PCR. The sample has 160,000 or so clones, around 87% seen once. The sample taken for sequencing was peripheral blood. Receptors originate from a woman aged 70 to 79 with COVID-19, enrolled during active disease.

The chain uses TRBV7-2 and TRBJ2-5; 9 nucleotides line up with TRBD2. Germline trimming cut 2 bases from V and 5 bases from J; bases unmatched to any gene: 6. Germline lookup yields CDR1 SGHTA and CDR2 FQGNSA. The CDR3 is 15 amino acids. In DNA, the CDR3 is TGTGCCAGCAGCTTATTGCTAGCGGGGTCGGAGACCCAGTACTTC. Its translation: CASSLLLAGSETQYF.

DNA of the CDR3: TGTGCCAGCGGGACACGGGGAAACACCATATATTTT. Protein sequence: CASGTRGNTIYF. The V gene is TRBV6-5, the J gene TRBJ1-3, with a possible D match to TRBD1 (6 bases). Germline CDR1 reads MNHEY; CDR2 reads SVGAGI. Deletions cut 8 bases from V and 4 bases from J, with 9 bases between. The CDR3 covers 12 residues.

The chain uses TRBV9 and TRBJ2-5, with TRBD1 identical over 8 bases. Germline assignment: CDR1 SGDLS and CDR2 YYNGEE. V lost 4 bases and J lost 5; bases outside the gene matches: 4. This CDR3 has 13 residues. The CDR3 coding sequence is TGTGCCAGCAGCCAGGGGGCTAAGGAGACCCAGTACTTC. This sequence encodes CASSQGAKETQYF.

This chain uses TRBV30 with TRBJ2-1; 7 bases line up with TRBD1. The CDR3 has 13 residues. CDR1 GTSNPN and CDR2 SVGIG come from the germline V gene (reference sequence). Trimming removed 3 bases from V and 9 bases from J; junction bases left unmatched: 8. The CDR3 bases are TGTGCCTGGAGATTAAACCGGGACAGTGAGCAGTTCTTC. Encoded protein: CAWRLNRDSEQFF. Filled out from reference TRBV30 and TRBJ2-1, the complete variable domain reads SQTIHQWPATLVQPVGSPLSLECTVEGTSNPNLYWYRQAAGRGLQLLFYSVGIGQISSEVPQNLSASRPQDRQFILSSKKLLLSDSGFYLCAWRLNRDSEQFFGPGTRLTVL.